This TCR beta chain was sequenced for a study of blood T cell repertoires in COVID-19. In the study overall: Samples taken during acute and convalescent COVID-19 were collected in the United States, Italy and Spain.

Germline CDR1 reads SGHTA; CDR2 reads FQGNSA. The V and J ends lost 2 bases and 1 base respectively, with 11 bases between them. This CDR3 comprises 15 residues. In the study's own analysis: For nucleated cells, counts were estimated from reference gene primer amplification. The assay was immunoSEQ multiplex PCR, and TCRdb's table has in-frame clones only and misses some. From that table come the V and J calls and clone size; the DNA was used to work out D and trimming. The sample yields 120,000 or so clones, roughly 80% seen once. The sequence was collected from a man in his 60s with acute or convalescent COVID-19. Input material: peripheral blood. The chain uses TRBV7-2 and TRBJ1-1; D is perhaps TRBD1 (6 bases). The CDR3 nucleotides are TGTGCCAGCAGCTTAAGGAACAGGGAGAACACTGAAGCTTTCTTT. Amino acid sequence: CASSLRNRENTEAFF.